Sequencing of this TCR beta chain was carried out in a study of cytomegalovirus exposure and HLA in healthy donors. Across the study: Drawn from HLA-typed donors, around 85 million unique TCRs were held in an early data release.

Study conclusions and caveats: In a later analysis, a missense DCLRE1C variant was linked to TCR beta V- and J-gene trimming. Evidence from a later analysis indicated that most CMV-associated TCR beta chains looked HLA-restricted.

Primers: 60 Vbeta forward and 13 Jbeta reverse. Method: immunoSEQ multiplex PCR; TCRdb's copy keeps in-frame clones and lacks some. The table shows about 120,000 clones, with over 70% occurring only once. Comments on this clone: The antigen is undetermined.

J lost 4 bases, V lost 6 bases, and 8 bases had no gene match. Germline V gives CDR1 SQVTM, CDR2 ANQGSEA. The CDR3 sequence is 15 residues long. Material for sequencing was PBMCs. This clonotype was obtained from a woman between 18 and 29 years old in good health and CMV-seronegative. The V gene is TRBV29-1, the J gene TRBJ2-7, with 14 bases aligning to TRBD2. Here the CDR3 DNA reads TGCAGCGTCTGGACTAGCGGGAGGAGCGATTACGAGCAGTACTTC. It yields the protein CSVWTSGRSDYEQYF.